The clone carrying this TCR beta chain showed up just a few times. TCRdb processed the RT-PCR reads anew with MiXCR; each CDR3 protein has one entry. The data contain about 700,000 distinct CDR3 sequences, 13% to 15% of them singletons. The length of the CDR3 is 13 residues. V lost 6 bases, J lost 10 bases, and 9 bases stayed unmatched. In germline, CDR1 is DFQATT, CDR2 SNEGSKA (reference sequence). Sequencing input: memory CD4+ T cells from blood. The sequence was collected from a female donor in good health, serving as a healthy control. The rearrangement uses TRBV20-1 and TRBJ1-6; 7 positions match TRBD1. CDR3 nucleotide sequence: TGCAGTGCCCATCGGGACAGTCGATCACCCCTCCACTTT. Translated, it gives CSAHRDSRSPLHF.